These 25 T cell receptor beta chains share one sample of origin, sequenced in a study of blood T cell repertoires in COVID-19. The method was immunoSEQ multiplex PCR; TCRdb's version includes in-frame clones alone and lacks a portion of them. Found here are hundreds of thousands of clones, approximately 84% of them singletons; the top ten hold about 0.93%. The sequenced sample was PBMCs or T cells enriched from blood (not recorded which). The receptors come from a young woman who had recovered from COVID-19.

The CDR3: CASSDVKLFEKLFF. DNA for the CDR3: TGTGCCAGCAGTGATGTAAAACTTTTTGAAAAACTGTTTTTT. The chain recombines TRBV2 with TRBJ1-4; D call uncertain. Germline-derived CDR1 and CDR2 are SNHLY and FYNNEI. V was shortened by 3 bases and J by 7 bases, with 12 bases between the two germline ends. This CDR3 has 14 residues.

This chain joins TRBV4-1 and TRBJ2-1; D is ambiguous. V was trimmed by 0 bases and J by 0 bases, leaving 9 bases between them. The CDR3 extends over 16 amino acids. CDR1 and CDR2 from the germline V gene are MGHRA and YSYEKL. The CDR3 sequence: CASSQDAASSYNEQFF. The CDR3 DNA sequence: TGCGCCAGCAGCCAAGACGCGGCAAGCTCCTACAATGAGCAGTTCTTC.

V gene TRBV9 combines with J gene TRBJ2-7, with 7 bases aligning to TRBD1. J was trimmed by 4 bases and V by 3 bases; bases with no gene match: 7. Looked up from germline, CDR1 is SGDLS and CDR2 is YYNGEE. This CDR3 is 14 amino acids long. The CDR3 nucleotides are TGTGCCAGCAGCGCGCCGACAGGGCCTTACGAGCAGTACTTC. This codes for CASSAPTGPYEQYF.

This chain connects TRBV7-6 to TRBJ2-7; TRBD1 is a possible D gene (8 bases). Per the germline V gene, CDR1 is SGHVS and CDR2 is FNYEAQ. CDR3 size: 15 residues. V was pared by 5 bases and J by 4 bases, with 18 bases between. CDR3 bases: TGTGCCAGCAGCCAAACCACAGGGGGAGGGTACGAGCAGTACTTC. Protein: CASSQTTGGGYEQYF.

This chain uses TRBV19 with TRBJ1-1; tentatively, D is TRBD1 (5 bases). This CDR3 comprises 15 residues. Deletions cut 2 bases from V and 1 base from J, with 11 bases between. Germline V gives CDR1 LNHDA, CDR2 SQIVND (reference sequence). CDR3 DNA sequence: TGTGCCAGTAGTATATCGGGGGTCCGGAACACTGAAGCTTTCTTT. The encoded protein is CASSISGVRNTEAFF.

The V and J genes are TRBV7-9 and TRBJ1-3; unclear D gene. V lost 3 bases and J 0 bases, leaving 9 bases between the germline ends. This CDR3 is 15 amino acids long. From germline, CDR1 is SEHNR and CDR2 FQNEAQ (reference sequence). CDR3 bases: TGTGCCAGCAGCTTTTCCCGGGGCTCTGGAAACACCATATATTTT. It specifies CASSFSRGSGNTIYF.

The chain combines TRBV28 with TRBJ2-7; D is perhaps TRBD2 (5 bases). The CDR3 spans 14 residues. Per germline, CDR1 MDHEN and CDR2 SYDVKM. The V end was cut by 6 bases, the J end by 4 bases, with 16 bases between. This CDR3 is CASRGNSGSYEQYF. CDR3 bases: TGTGCCAGCAGGGGAAATTCGGGATCGTACGAGCAGTACTTC.

The chain is built from TRBV7-9 and TRBJ1-5; D not certain. The V gene lost 0 bases and the J gene lost 9 bases, with 6 bases spanning the gap. The CDR3 runs 12 residues. In germline, CDR1 is SEHNR, CDR2 FQNEAQ (reference sequence). This chain's CDR3 is CASSLAVRPQHF. CDR3 nucleotide sequence: TGTGCCAGCAGCTTAGCGGTGCGGCCCCAGCATTTT.

CDR3 DNA: TGTGCCAGTAGTAGAGGGACAGGCAGAGGTCTCTCCTACAATGAGCAGTTCTTC. It translates to CASSRGTGRGLSYNEQFF. The rearrangement links TRBV19 to TRBJ2-1, with 8 bases that match TRBD1. The germline V gene has CDR1 LNHDA and CDR2 SQIVND (reference sequence). The CDR3 totals 18 residues. V was clipped by 4 bases and J by 0 bases; unmatched bases: 11.

The CDR3 here is CASSVSTDTQYF. CDR3 nucleotides: TGTGCCAGCAGCGTCAGCACAGATACGCAGTATTTT. This chain uses TRBV25-1 with TRBJ2-3, with no clear D. With 6 bases removed from V and 0 bases from J, the gap between germline ends came to 4 bases. Germline lookup yields CDR1 MGHDK and CDR2 SYGVNS. CDR3 length: 12 amino acids.

This chain connects TRBV6-4 to TRBJ2-2, with D maybe TRBD1 (5 bases). This CDR3 is built from 17 residues. Germline V gene data show CDR1 as MRHNA and CDR2 as SNTAGT. V lost 5 bases to trimming and J lost 1 base, with 17 bases between them. Written as DNA, the CDR3 is TGTGCCAGCAGTCCCATCCAAGGGCAGGGGAACACCGGGGAGCTGTTTTTT. Protein: CASSPIQGQGNTGELFF.

The CDR3 loop is CASRPRPGQGGTEAFF. CDR3 sequence (DNA): TGTGCCAGCAGACCCCGACCGGGACAGGGGGGCACTGAAGCTTTCTTT. The rearrangement uses TRBV7-9 and TRBJ1-1, with TRBD1 matching over 11 bases. The V gene end was trimmed by 6 bases and the J gene end by 4 bases; junction bases not matched to a gene: 10. CDR1 is SEHNR and CDR2 is FQNEAQ in the germline V gene (reference sequence). The CDR3 consists of 16 residues.

CDR3 residues: CASRRGSGNTIYF. The CDR3 region has the DNA TGTGCCAGCAGGAGAGGGAGCGGAAACACCATATATTTT. V is TRBV28 and J is TRBJ1-3, with unresolved D. The V and J ends lost 6 bases and 4 bases respectively, with 10 bases between them. The CDR3 length is 13 residues. Germline assignment: CDR1 MDHEN and CDR2 SYDVKM.

The gene calls are TRBV6-5 and TRBJ2-7, with D possibly being TRBD1 (5 bases). Trimming took 0 bases from V and 3 from J, leaving 15 bases between them. The CDR3 is 16 residues long. Germline CDR1 MNHEY, CDR2 SVGAGI. CDR3 in DNA: TGTGCCAGCAGTTACTCTGTCAACAGGCAACTCTACGAGCAGTACTTC. Its translation is CASSYSVNRQLYEQYF.

The J gene is TRBJ1-2, the V gene TRBV10-3, with D tentatively TRBD1 (5 bases). Germline assignment: CDR1 ENHRY and CDR2 SYGVKD. CDR3 length: 15 residues. The ends were cut back, 1 base at V and 4 bases at J, with 13 bases in the middle. Written as DNA, the CDR3 is TGTGCCATCAGTGAGTTCGTAGGGGAGGCCTATGGCTACACCTTC. Amino acid sequence: CAISEFVGEAYGYTF.

This rearrangement joins TRBV24-1 to TRBJ2-2; no clear D gene. The CDR3 spans 15 residues. Trimming cost V 8 bases and J 1 base, with 13 bases left between them. The germline V gene has CDR1 KGHDR and CDR2 SFDVKD. The CDR3 reads CATIPIVQNTGELFF. The CDR3 region has the DNA TGTGCCACCATCCCCATCGTACAGAACACCGGGGAGCTGTTTTTT.

The V call is TRBV6-5, the J call TRBJ2-5; 10 nucleotides line up with TRBD2. Trimming cost V 6 bases and J 1 base; bases outside gene matches: 2. Germline V gene data show CDR1 as MNHEY and CDR2 as SVGAGI. The CDR3 extends over 14 amino acids. In DNA, the CDR3 is TGTGCCAGCAGAAGGACTAGCGGCCAAGAGACCCAGTACTTC. Protein product: CASRRTSGQETQYF.

This clone has only a few counts. V gene TRBV19 combines with J gene TRBJ2-2; tentatively, D is TRBD1 (7 bases). CDR1 is LNHDA, CDR2 SQIVND, per germline (reference sequence). There are 18 residues in the CDR3. Trimming left V 3 bases short and J 1 base short, with 18 bases between. The CDR3 here is CASSIGEVRQGNTGELFF. The CDR3, as DNA: TGTGCCAGTAGTATTGGGGAGGTACGACAGGGGAACACCGGGGAGCTGTTTTTT.

The V call is TRBV12-3 or TRBV12-4, the J call TRBJ2-5, with TRBD1 matching 7 bases. This CDR3 contains 13 residues. Germline trimming cut 5 bases from V and 6 bases from J; bases unmatched to any gene: 6. CDR3 protein: CASSLRQGKTQYF. The CDR3 nucleotides read TGTGCCAGCAGTCTCCGACAGGGAAAGACCCAGTACTTC.

This clone was counted once. Different DNA sequences within this sample yield the same CDR3. This chain uses TRBV19 with TRBJ1-5, with TRBD1 identical over 8 bases. The CDR3 consists of 14 residues. The V gene's germline CDR1 is LNHDA and CDR2 SQIVND (reference sequence). Trimming cost V 6 bases and J 2 bases; bases outside gene matches: 3. The CDR3 region has the DNA TGTGCCAGTAGAGGGACAGGAGGCAATCAGCCCCAGCATTTT. It yields the protein CASRGTGGNQPQHF. Looking up the rest from reference TRBV19 and TRBJ1-5 gives the full variable domain: DGGITQSPKYLFRKEGQNVTLSCEQNLNHDAMYWYRQDPGQGLRLIYYSQIVNDFQKGDIAEGYSVSREKKESFPLTVTSAQKNPTAFYLCASRGTGGNQPQHFGDGTRLSIL.

The CDR3 loop is CASSIGPTGGNSPLHF. CDR3 bases: TGTGCCAGTAGTATAGGGCCCACAGGCGGAAATTCACCCCTCCACTTT. This sequence joins TRBV19 and TRBJ1-6; TRBD1 is a possible D gene (5 bases). The germline gives CDR1 LNHDA, CDR2 SQIVND (reference sequence). The V gene lost 1 base and the J gene lost 7 bases, with 14 bases spanning the gap. The CDR3 runs to 16 residues.

The chain links TRBV2 to TRBJ1-1, with D possibly matching TRBD1 (5 bases). The CDR3 runs to 16 residues. Per the germline V gene, CDR1 is SNHLY and CDR2 is FYNNEI. Trimming left V 5 bases short and J 1 base short, with 17 bases between. The CDR3 protein is CASSLVQRQQNTEAFF. The CDR3 DNA sequence: TGTGCCAGCAGTCTAGTACAAAGACAGCAGAACACTGAAGCTTTCTTT.

The V call is TRBV19, the J call TRBJ1-1; possible D gene TRBD1, 5 bases. Germline V gene lookup returns CDR1 LNHDA and CDR2 SQIVND (reference sequence). The CDR3 sequence is 14 residues long. V lost 7 bases to trimming and J lost 0 bases, with 12 bases between them. The CDR3 reads CASTQQELNTEAFF. The DNA for the CDR3 is TGTGCCAGTACCCAACAGGAGTTGAACACTGAAGCTTTCTTT.

This chain joins TRBV5-1 and TRBJ2-3; no clear D gene. There are 12 residues in the CDR3. CDR1 is SGHRS, CDR2 YFSETQ, per germline. The V gene lost 1 base and the J gene lost 4 bases, with 4 bases spanning the gap. The DNA for the CDR3 is TGCGCCAGCAGCTTGCGGTCAGATACGCAGTATTTT. Protein: CASSLRSDTQYF.

The CDR3: CASSRYNRVAGPQHF. As DNA, the CDR3 is TGTGCCAGCAGCCGCTATAACAGGGTTGCAGGGCCCCAGCATTTT. The chain is built from TRBV7-2 and TRBJ1-5; weak D call: TRBD1 (6 bases). CDR1 and CDR2 (germline): SGHTA, FQGNSA. This CDR3 spans 15 amino acids. Trimming took 5 bases from V and 9 from J, leaving 20 bases between them.